Presented here are 10 T cell receptor beta chains from one specimen sequenced in a study of T cell repertoires in cytomegalovirus infection. TCRdb reanalysed the reads using MiXCR and keeps one entry per CDR3 protein. The data contain tens of thousands of distinct CDR3 sequences, 33% of them seen just once; the ten biggest clones take up approximately 70%. These TCRs are of unknown antigen specificity. Sequencing was performed on PBMCs, sequenced either directly or after in vitro stimulation (not recorded which). Every receptor here comes from a human donor in good health (CMV status not recorded). Some clones in this sample may be carry-over from other donors' samples.

This rearrangement joins TRBV11-2 to TRBJ2-1, with 10 bases aligning to TRBD1. The germline CDR1 and CDR2 sequences are SGHAT and FQNNGV. V shed 3 bases, J shed 10 bases, and the junction held 9 bases outside the gene matches. CDR3 length: 15 residues. The CDR3 nucleotides read TGTGCCAGCAGCTTGCGGGGGACAGGGGTAGAGGAGCAGTTCTTC. Translation: CASSLRGTGVEEQFF.

This clonotype was detected ten times or more. This sequence joins TRBV7-2 and TRBJ2-3; 8 nucleotides agree with TRBD1. The CDR3 runs to 14 residues. CDR1 and CDR2 (germline): SGHTA, FQGNSA. The trim removed 8 bases at V and 0 bases at J, leaving 4 bases unmatched. The CDR3 spells CASLRDRSTDTQYF. The CDR3 region has the DNA TGTGCCAGCTTAAGGGACAGGAGCACAGATACGCAGTATTTT.

The chain couples TRBV7-2 to TRBJ2-3, with TRBD2 matching 7 bases. CDR1 is SGHTA, CDR2 FQGNSA, per germline. The CDR3 length is 14 residues. The V and J ends lost 4 bases and 4 bases, in that order; junction bases with no gene match: 5. The CDR3 DNA reads as TGTGCCAGCAGCTCGGAGCGGGGAGCAGATACGCAGTATTTT. Protein product: CASSSERGADTQYF.

Many counts were recorded for this clonotype. The chain couples TRBV7-8 to TRBJ2-6; the D gene is possibly TRBD1 (5 bases). Germline V gene data show CDR1 as SGHVS and CDR2 as FQNEAQ. V was pared by 5 bases and J by 0 bases, with 8 bases between. This CDR3 is built from 15 residues. CDR3 region: CASSPRVSGANVLTF. The CDR3 nucleotides are TGTGCCAGCAGCCCCAGGGTCTCTGGGGCCAACGTCCTGACTTTC.

This clonotype was found a few times. This chain joins TRBV6-2 or TRBV6-3 and TRBJ1-1, with TRBD1 as a possible D gene (5 bases). V lost 5 bases to trimming and J lost 6 bases, with 16 bases between them. The germline CDR1 and CDR2 sequences are MNHEY and SVGEGT. CDR3 length: 14 residues. This CDR3 reads CASSPRGGYAEAFF. In DNA form, the CDR3 reads TGTGCCAGCAGTCCCCGGGGGGGGTACGCTGAAGCTTTCTTT.

The genes are TRBV11-2 and TRBJ2-2; 9 nucleotides agree with TRBD2. V was pared by 7 bases and J by 0 bases, with 3 bases of the junction left unmatched. Germline CDR1 and CDR2: SGHAT and FQNNGV. This CDR3 is built from 15 residues. The DNA of the CDR3 is TGTGCCAGCACTCTAGCGGGGACGAACACCGGGGAGCTGTTTTTT. Translating it yields CASTLAGTNTGELFF.

This clonotype was seen more than once but under ten times. The chain is built from TRBV14 and TRBJ2-5; 13 nucleotides line up with TRBD2. The CDR3 totals 21 residues. Germline V gives CDR1 SGHDN, CDR2 FVKESK. V lost 1 base to trimming and J lost 2 bases; unmatched junction nucleotides: 16. The CDR3 DNA follows: TGTGCCAGCAGCCAAGCCCCCCACCAGGGGGGACTAGCGGGAACACAAGAGACCCAGTACTTC. Protein product: CASSQAPHQGGLAGTQETQYF.

This rearrangement joins TRBV27 to TRBJ1-4, with a tentative D call TRBD1 (5 bases). V gave up 5 bases and J gave up 5 bases, with 15 bases separating them. Germline loops: CDR1 MNHEY, CDR2 SMNVEV (reference sequence). CDR3 length: 15 amino acids. Written as DNA, the CDR3 is TGTGCCAGCAGTCCAGGGACGACAGAGAATGAAAAACTGTTTTTT. Amino acid sequence: CASSPGTTENEKLFF.

This clonotype has more than one count but fewer than ten. V gene TRBV7-9 combines with J gene TRBJ2-3; TRBD2 matches at 10 bases. CDR3 size: 16 residues. The J segment lost 3 bases and the V segment lost 3 bases, leaving 6 bases of the junction unmatched. The germline CDR1 and CDR2 sequences are SEHNR and FQNEAQ (reference sequence). The CDR3 protein is CASSFLSTSGTDTQYF. The CDR3 nucleotides read TGTGCCAGCAGCTTCCTCTCGACTAGCGGGACAGATACGCAGTATTTT.

This clonotype was detected only a few times. The chain joins TRBV12-3 or TRBV12-4 to TRBJ2-5; D unresolved. The ends were cut back, 3 bases at V and 7 bases at J, with 9 bases in the middle. The CDR3 is 12 amino acids. CDR3 in DNA: TGTGCCAGCAGTTTCACTATGGGGACCCAGTACTTC. It is translated as CASSFTMGTQYF.